The rows below give T cell receptor beta chains drawn from one sample of a study of regulatory T cells in long-lasting Graves disease. Using its own MiXCR run on the multiplex PCR reads, TCRdb lists one record per CDR3 protein. The data hold hundreds of thousands of distinct CDR3 sequences, with roughly 16% observed a single time. The data also belong to a second study, concerning T cells in Graves' hyperthyroidism and ophthalmopathy.

Sequencing was performed on peripheral blood mononuclear cells (PBMCs), taken at new diagnosis, from a patient treated with antithyroid drugs. The receptors were gathered from a woman aged 40-60 years with Graves disease. CDR3s include the opening cysteine and the closing phenylalanine or tryptophan. The D gene is left open where the match is weak. Expanded clones get a size class; other rows say once, few or many, or leave the size out.

CDR3 length	D gene	V gene	J gene	clone size	CDR3 DNA	CDR3 protein
14	-	TRBV3-1	TRBJ2-1	many	TGTGCCAGCAGCCGGGGGGCGGGGAACAATGAGCAGTTCTTC	CASSRGAGNNEQFF
15	-	TRBV28	TRBJ2-3	many	TGTGCCAGCAGTAAGGCAGGCACTAGCACAGATACGCAGTATTTT	CASSKAGTSTDTQYF
14	-	TRBV12-3/TRBV12-4	TRBJ2-3	many	TGTGCCAGCAGAACACTAGCCTACACAGATACGCAGTATTTT	CASRTLAYTDTQYF
15	-	TRBV4-3	TRBJ1-2	-	TGCGCCAGCAGCTCGAGTTCAGGTTTTAACTATGGCTACACCTTC	CASSSSSGFNYGYTF
13	-	TRBV6-5	TRBJ1-2	-	TGTGCCAGCAGTTACTTCGGTGGTGATGGCTACACCTTC	CASSYFGGDGYTF
15	TRBD2	TRBV5-6	TRBJ2-1	-	TGTGCCAGCAGCTTGGAGGAGCGGGGGGGCCATGAGCAGTTCTTC	CASSLEERGGHEQFF
14	-	TRBV11-3	TRBJ1-4	-	TGTGCCAGCAGCTTAGGAGGGGGGGCTGAAAAACTGTTTTTT	CASSLGGGAEKLFF
13	-	TRBV19	TRBJ1-5	-	TGTGCCAGTAGTACCCGGATAGGTCAGCCCCAGCATTTT	CASSTRIGQPQHF
12	-	TRBV7-9	TRBJ1-1	many	TGTGCCAGCAGCTTACTGGAGGGTGAAGCTTTCTTT	CASSLLEGEAFF
13	-	TRBV12-3/TRBV12-4	TRBJ1-5	-	TGTGCCAGCAGTTCAGGGGCCGGTCAGCCCCAGCATTTT	CASSSGAGQPQHF
15	-	TRBV5-6	TRBJ2-3	many	TGTGCCAGCAGCTTCCCAGGGGAACCCACAGATACGCAGTATTTT	CASSFPGEPTDTQYF
15	-	TRBV15	TRBJ1-2	many	TGTGCCACCAGCACCCCACACCTGGGGGTCTATGGCTACACCTTC	CATSTPHLGVYGYTF
14	-	TRBV2	TRBJ2-1	many	TGTGCCAGCCGGGGGGCCTTCTCCTACAATGAGCAGTTCTTC	CASRGAFSYNEQFF
15	-	TRBV18	TRBJ2-1	-	TGTGCCAGTCCGAAGCCCGGCTACCGATACAATGAGCAGTTCTTC	CASPKPGYRYNEQFF
15	-	TRBV28	TRBJ1-2	many	TGTGCCAGCAGTCTCCCCCTGAGAGCAGGGAATGGCTACACCTTC	CASSLPLRAGNGYTF
18	TRBD2	TRBV2	TRBJ2-1	-	TGTGCCAGCAGTGAACGATGGGGCTTAGCGGGGGGGCCCAATGAGCAGTTCTTC	CASSERWGLAGGPNEQFF
13	-	TRBV20-1	TRBJ1-1	many	TGCAGCTCCCTCGAGGGGGGGAACACTGAAGCTTTCTTT	CSSLEGGNTEAFF
12	-	TRBV29-1	TRBJ2-1	many	TGCAGCGTTGAAGATAGGGACAATGAGCAGTTCTTC	CSVEDRDNEQFF
16	-	TRBV27	TRBJ2-3	many	TGTGCCAGCAGTTTATCGACGGGGCTATCCCGAGGGACGCAGTATTTT	CASSLSTGLSRGTQYF
14	-	TRBV3-1	TRBJ2-5	-	TGTGCCAGCAGCTTTTGGGCCTACCGGGAGACCCAGTACTTC	CASSFWAYRETQYF
14	-	TRBV19	TRBJ1-1	many	TGTGCCAGTAGTCCCGGGGGTTTGATCACTGAAGCTTTCTTT	CASSPGGLITEAFF
13	-	TRBV6-1	TRBJ2-2	many	TGTGCCAGCACCAAAGAACAAACCGGGGAGCTGTTTTTT	CASTKEQTGELFF
15	-	TRBV6-2/TRBV6-3	TRBJ1-4	-	TGTGCCACCAGTTACTACCCGGGGGGAAGTGAAAAACTGTTTTTT	CATSYYPGGSEKLFF
16	TRBD1	TRBV5-1	TRBJ1-1	many	TGCGCCAGCAGCTTGGCCCCCGGACAGGGGGCGGATGAAGCTTTCTTT	CASSLAPGQGADEAFF
18	-	TRBV5-1	TRBJ1-5	many	TGCGCCAGCAGCCTGGGAGTTAATGGATGGCAGGCGAATCAGCCCCAGCATTTT	CASSLGVNGWQANQPQHF
15	TRBD1	TRBV24-1	TRBJ2-1	few	TGTGCCACCAGTGACCCCAGACAGGGGAGCAATGAGCAGTTCTTC	CATSDPRQGSNEQFF
16	-	TRBV3-1	TRBJ2-3	many	TGTGCCAGCAGCCAAGATTGGGCTCAAGGGGCAGATACGCAGTATTTT	CASSQDWAQGADTQYF
14	-	TRBV6-1	TRBJ1-6	many	TGTGCCAGCAGTGAACTGAGGAAACAAACACCCCTCCACTTT	CASSELRKQTPLHF
14	TRBD2	TRBV12-5	TRBJ2-5	few	TGTGCTAGTGGTCCCCCGGGGGGGGAAGAGACCCAGTACTTC	CASGPPGGEETQYF
12	-	TRBV6-1	TRBJ1-1	few	TGTGCCAGAGGGGAAGGACGAACTGAAGCTTTCTTT	CARGEGRTEAFF
14	TRBD1	TRBV19	TRBJ2-7	few	TGTGCCAGCCGAGAACAGGGGTATAACTCGGAGCAGTACTTC	CASREQGYNSEQYF
12	-	TRBV5-1	TRBJ2-7	few	TGCGCCAGCAAGGGGGTCGGCCACGAGCAGTACTTC	CASKGVGHEQYF
14	-	TRBV5-1	TRBJ1-1	many	TGCGCCAGCAGCTTGGCAATGGGGAGCACTGAAGCTTTCTTT	CASSLAMGSTEAFF
16	TRBD1	TRBV6-1	TRBJ1-1	-	TGTGCCAGCAGCTTCACCGGGACAGGGGCTTACACTGAAGCTTTCTTT	CASSFTGTGAYTEAFF
16	-	TRBV5-1	TRBJ2-2	many	TGCGCCAGCAGCTTGGCCATGGGGGCGCGGTCCGGGGAGCTGTTTTTT	CASSLAMGARSGELFF
14	-	TRBV3-1	TRBJ1-1	many	TGTGCCAGCAGCCGACTCCGAGAAAACACTGAAGCTTTCTTT	CASSRLRENTEAFF
12	-	TRBV9	TRBJ1-6	-	TGTGCCAGCAGCGCTTCAGGTGGACCCCTCCACTTT	CASSASGGPLHF
12	-	TRBV6-2/TRBV6-3	TRBJ1-2	few	TGTGCCAGTTATACAGGGCTCTATGGCTACACCTTC	CASYTGLYGYTF
12	-	TRBV7-3	TRBJ2-1	-	TGTGCCAGCAGCCTACCGGGCCATGAGCAGTTCTTC	CASSLPGHEQFF
14	-	TRBV6-1	TRBJ1-6	few	TGTGCCAGCAGCCTACGGGCCCCCGGTCTTTCCCTCCACTTT	CASSLRAPGLSLHF
13	-	TRBV6-1	TRBJ1-1	many	TGTGCCAGCATGGCGGGGAGGAACACTGAAGCTTTCTTT	CASMAGRNTEAFF
16	-	TRBV5-1	TRBJ1-6	-	TGCGCCAGCAGCGAGGGGGGGAATGACCGATATTCACCCCTCCACTTT	CASSEGGNDRYSPLHF
16	-	TRBV9	TRBJ1-5	-	TGTGCCAGCAGCGTAGGGCCCGGAGGCGGCAATCAGCCCCAGCATTTT	CASSVGPGGGNQPQHF
14	-	TRBV2	TRBJ1-6	many	TGTGCCAGCAGCCAGGGCACGGGAAATTCACCCCTCCACTTT	CASSQGTGNSPLHF
14	TRBD1	TRBV20-1	TRBJ1-2	many	TGCAGTGCTCCCGGGACAGGGGGCGCGGTTGGCTACACCTTC	CSAPGTGGAVGYTF